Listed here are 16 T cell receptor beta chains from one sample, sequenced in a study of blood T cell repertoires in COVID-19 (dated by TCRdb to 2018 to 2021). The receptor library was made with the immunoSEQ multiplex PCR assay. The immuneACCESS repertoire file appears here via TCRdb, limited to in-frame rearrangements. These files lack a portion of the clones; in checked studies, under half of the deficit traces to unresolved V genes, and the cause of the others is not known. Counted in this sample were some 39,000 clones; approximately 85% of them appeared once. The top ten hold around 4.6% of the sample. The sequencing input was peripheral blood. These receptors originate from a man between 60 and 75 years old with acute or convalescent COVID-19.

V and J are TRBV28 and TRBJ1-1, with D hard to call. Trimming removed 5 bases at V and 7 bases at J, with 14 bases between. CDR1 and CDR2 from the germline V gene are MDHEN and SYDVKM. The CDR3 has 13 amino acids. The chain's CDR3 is CASSPRQSHEAFF. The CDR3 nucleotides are TGTGCCAGCAGTCCTCGCCAGTCTCATGAAGCTTTCTTT.

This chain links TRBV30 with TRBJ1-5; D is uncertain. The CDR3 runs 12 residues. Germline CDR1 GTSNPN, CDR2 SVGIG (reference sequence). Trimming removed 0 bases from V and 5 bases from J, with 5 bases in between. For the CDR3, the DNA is TGTGCCTGGAGTGTGAGGGATCAGCCCCAGCATTTT. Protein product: CAWSVRDQPQHF.

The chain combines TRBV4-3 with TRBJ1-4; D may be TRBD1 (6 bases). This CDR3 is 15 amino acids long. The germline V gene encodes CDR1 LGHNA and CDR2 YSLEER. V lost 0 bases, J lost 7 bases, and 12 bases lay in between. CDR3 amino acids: CASSQETGLAEKLFF. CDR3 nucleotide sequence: TGCGCCAGCAGCCAAGAGACAGGTTTGGCTGAAAAACTGTTTTTT.

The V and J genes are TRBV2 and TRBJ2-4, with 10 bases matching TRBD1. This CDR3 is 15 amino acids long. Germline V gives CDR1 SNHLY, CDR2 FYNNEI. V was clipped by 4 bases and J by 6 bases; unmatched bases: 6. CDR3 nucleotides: TGTGCCAGCAGTGTGGGGACAGGGGCAACAAACATTCAGTACTTC. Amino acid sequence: CASSVGTGATNIQYF.

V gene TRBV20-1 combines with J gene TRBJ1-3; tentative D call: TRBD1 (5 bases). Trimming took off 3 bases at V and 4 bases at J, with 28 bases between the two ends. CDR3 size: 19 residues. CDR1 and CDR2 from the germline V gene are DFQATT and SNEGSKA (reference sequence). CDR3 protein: CSASRGTYTQALNGNTIYF. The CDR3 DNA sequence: TGCAGTGCTAGTCGGGGGACCTACACTCAGGCTCTCAACGGAAACACCATATATTTT.

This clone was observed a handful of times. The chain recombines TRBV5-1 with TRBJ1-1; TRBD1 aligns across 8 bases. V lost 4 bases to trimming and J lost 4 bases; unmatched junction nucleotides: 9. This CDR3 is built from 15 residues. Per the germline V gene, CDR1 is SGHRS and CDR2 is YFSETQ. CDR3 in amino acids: CASSPGQGGATEAFF. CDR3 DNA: TGCGCCAGCAGCCCTGGACAGGGAGGTGCCACTGAAGCTTTCTTT.

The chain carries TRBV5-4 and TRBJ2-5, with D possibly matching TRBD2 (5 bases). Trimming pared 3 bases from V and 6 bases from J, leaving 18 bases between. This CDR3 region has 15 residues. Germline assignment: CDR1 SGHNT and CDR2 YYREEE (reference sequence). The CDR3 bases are TGTGCCAGCAGCTCCAGCCTGGAAGGGAGAAAGACCCAGTACTTC. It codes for CASSSSLEGRKTQYF. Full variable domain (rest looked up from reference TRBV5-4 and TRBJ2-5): ETGVTQSPTHLIKTRGQQVTLRCSSQSGHNTVSWYQQALGQGPQFIFQYYREEENGRGNFPPRFSGLQFPNYSSELNVNALELDDSALYLCASSSSLEGRKTQYFGPGTRLLVL.

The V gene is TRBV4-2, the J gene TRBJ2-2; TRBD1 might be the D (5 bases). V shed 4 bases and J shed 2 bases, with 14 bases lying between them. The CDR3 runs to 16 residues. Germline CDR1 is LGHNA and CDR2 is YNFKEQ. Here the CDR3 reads CASSPVGADNTGELFF. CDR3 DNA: TGTGCCAGCAGCCCTGTAGGGGCCGATAACACCGGGGAGCTGTTTTTT.

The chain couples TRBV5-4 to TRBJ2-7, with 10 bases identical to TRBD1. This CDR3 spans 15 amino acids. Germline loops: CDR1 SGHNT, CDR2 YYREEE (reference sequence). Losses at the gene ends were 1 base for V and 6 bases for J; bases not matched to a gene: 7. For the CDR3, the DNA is TGTGCCAGCAGCTTGAAATTGGGACAGGGGAGCGAGCAGTACTTC. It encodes CASSLKLGQGSEQYF.

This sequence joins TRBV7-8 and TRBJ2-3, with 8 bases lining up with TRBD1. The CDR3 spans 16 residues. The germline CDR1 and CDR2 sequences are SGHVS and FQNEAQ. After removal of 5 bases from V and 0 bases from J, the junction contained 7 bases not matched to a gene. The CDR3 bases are TGTGCCAGCAGCGCAGACAGGGGCCTCAGCACAGATACGCAGTATTTT. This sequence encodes CASSADRGLSTDTQYF. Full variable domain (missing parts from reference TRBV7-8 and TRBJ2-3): GAGVSQSPRYKVAKRGQDVALRCDPISGHVSLFWYQQALGQGPEFLTYFQNEAQLDKSGLPSDRFFAERPEGSVSTLKIQRTQQEDSAVYLCASSADRGLSTDTQYFGPGTRLTVL.

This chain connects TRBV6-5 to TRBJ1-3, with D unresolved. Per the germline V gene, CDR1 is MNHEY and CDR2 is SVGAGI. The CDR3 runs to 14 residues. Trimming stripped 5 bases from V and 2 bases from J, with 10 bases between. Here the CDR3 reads CASSPGLTGNTIYF. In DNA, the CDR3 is TGTGCCAGCAGTCCGGGGTTAACTGGAAACACCATATATTTT.

CDR3 amino acids: CASSRSGGDTDTQYF. The CDR3 DNA reads TGTGCCAGCAGCCGCAGCGGGGGGGACACAGATACGCAGTATTTT. The gene calls are TRBV7-3 and TRBJ2-3; TRBD2 matches 10 bases. The CDR3 has 15 residues. The germline V gene encodes CDR1 SGHTA and CDR2 FQGTGA. V lost 5 bases, J lost 2 bases, and 4 bases stayed unmatched.

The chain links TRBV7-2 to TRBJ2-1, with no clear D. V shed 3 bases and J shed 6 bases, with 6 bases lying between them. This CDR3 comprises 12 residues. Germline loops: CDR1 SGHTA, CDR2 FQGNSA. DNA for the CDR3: TGTGCCAGCAGCTTCTCTTCCAATGAGCAGTTCTTC. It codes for CASSFSSNEQFF.

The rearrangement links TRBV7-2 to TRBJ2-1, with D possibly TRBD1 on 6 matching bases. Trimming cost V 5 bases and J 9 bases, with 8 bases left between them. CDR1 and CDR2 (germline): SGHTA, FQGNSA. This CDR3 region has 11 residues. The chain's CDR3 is CASSQQGEQFF. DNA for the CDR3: TGTGCCAGCAGCCAACAGGGTGAGCAGTTCTTC.

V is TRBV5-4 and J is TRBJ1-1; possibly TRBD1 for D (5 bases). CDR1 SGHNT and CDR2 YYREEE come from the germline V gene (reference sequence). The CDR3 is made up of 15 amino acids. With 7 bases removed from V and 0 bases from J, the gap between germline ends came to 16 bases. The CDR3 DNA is TGTGCCAGCCTACCGGGGGGACTGCTGAACACTGAAGCTTTCTTT. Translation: CASLPGGLLNTEAFF.

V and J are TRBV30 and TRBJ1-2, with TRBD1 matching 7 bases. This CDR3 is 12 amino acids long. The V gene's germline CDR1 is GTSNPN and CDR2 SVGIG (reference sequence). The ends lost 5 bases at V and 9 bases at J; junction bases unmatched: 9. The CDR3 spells CAWRQGSTSYTF. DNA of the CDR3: TGTGCCTGGCGACAGGGCTCGACGAGCTACACCTTC.